This TCR beta chain was captured in a study of T cell responses to AZD1222 COVID-19 vaccine. About the study: Second-dose timings of about 4 or about 12 weeks were pooled.

In regard to this clone: As yet, its antigen is unknown.

Study-level findings and limits: AZD1222 recipients seropositive at baseline numbered only five to seven. The donor group comprised mostly white British people and more females; the analysis possibly underestimated clonal diversity.

The length of the CDR3 is 16 residues. Trimming at V came to 0 bases and at J to 7 bases, leaving 9 bases not matched to a gene. Germline CDR1 is WNHNN and CDR2 is SYGVQD (reference sequence). TCRdb's copy holds only in-frame clones and misses some; the assay was immunoSEQ multiplex PCR. The sample has 90,000 to 150,000 clones; approximately 91% are singletons. V is TRBV10-1 and J is TRBJ2-3; 8 bases fit TRBD1. The specimen comprised peripheral blood, sampled on day 0 of AZD1222 vaccination. The sequence derives from an adult in good health. The CDR3 sequence is CASSESGPGGLNTQYF. The CDR3 region has the DNA TGCGCCAGCAGTGAGTCGGGGCCAGGGGGCCTTAATACGCAGTATTTT.